These 19 T cell receptor beta chains share one sample of origin, sequenced in a study of T cells in Graves' hyperthyroidism and ophthalmopathy. It was RNA transcripts that yielded the amplified TCR beta CDR3 regions. RT-PCR in the first round (using the HTBI primer set) targeted the TCR CDR3. TCRdb independently ran MiXCR on the multiplex PCR reads; one entry per CDR3 protein. This table holds 450,000 to 550,000 distinct CDR3 sequences, approximately 25% found once. The sample taken for sequencing was blood. The origin of the receptors is a woman in her 30s with Graves' ophthalmopathy.

This chain links TRBV4-3 with TRBJ2-7, with 7 bases matching TRBD2. There are 14 residues in the CDR3. V gave up 1 base and J gave up 2 bases; unmatched junction bases: 2. CDR1 is LGHNA and CDR2 is YSLEER in the germline V gene. CDR3 sequence (DNA): TGCGCCAGCAGCCAAGGGGAGGGTCCCTACGAGCAGTACTTC. It encodes CASSQGEGPYEQYF.

CDR3 nucleotides: TGTGCCAGCAGCGCAGGCCCGACCGGGGAGCTGTTTTTT. Its translation: CASSAGPTGELFF. The gene calls are TRBV13 and TRBJ2-2; D uncertain. Per germline, CDR1 PRHDT and CDR2 FYEKMQ (reference sequence). CDR3 length: 13 residues. The ends were cut back, 5 bases at V and 5 bases at J, with 9 bases in the middle.

This clonotype was observed a few times. The chain is built from TRBV6-1 and TRBJ1-1; 7 bases align to TRBD1. Per germline, CDR1 MNHNS and CDR2 SASEGT. The CDR3 covers 13 residues. V lost 6 bases, J lost 8 bases, and 9 bases stayed unmatched. The CDR3 loop is CASRTGSQREAFF. CDR3 nucleotides: TGTGCCAGCAGGACAGGGTCCCAACGGGAAGCTTTCTTT.

The chain is built from TRBV6-1 and TRBJ1-5; a weak D match, TRBD1 (5 bases). The CDR3 spans 14 residues. CDR1 is MNHNS and CDR2 is SASEGT in the germline V gene. Trimming took off 6 bases at V and 4 bases at J, with 13 bases between the two ends. CDR3 DNA: TGTGCCAGCAGATCATTTCAGGGAAATCAGCCCCAGCATTTT. Residues: CASRSFQGNQPQHF.

In its sample, this clonotype was seen a few times. The chain recombines TRBV5-1 with TRBJ2-5, with D possibly being TRBD1 (6 bases). Trimming shortened V by 0 bases and J by 4 bases, and 10 bases separated the two germline ends. The CDR3 has 14 amino acids. Germline V gene sequence: CDR1 SGHRS, CDR2 YFSETQ. CDR3 DNA sequence: TGCGCCAGCAGCTTGGCACGACAGGCAGAGACCCAGTACTTC. Translating gives CASSLARQAETQYF.

This clonotype was counted many times. CDR3: CASSAGRGGRAQETQYF. The CDR3 DNA sequence: TGTGCCAGCAGCGCCGGTCGCGGGGGTAGGGCCCAAGAGACCCAGTACTTC. The chain employs TRBV11-2 and TRBJ2-5, with 7 bases identical to TRBD2. Germline V gene data show CDR1 as SGHAT and CDR2 as FQNNGV. V lost 5 bases, J lost 1 base, and 13 bases stayed unmatched. The CDR3 consists of 17 residues.

The rearrangement links TRBV12-3 or TRBV12-4 to TRBJ2-7; the D is unclear. V lost 1 base and J lost 2, with 6 bases in between. This CDR3 region has 13 residues. CDR3 sequence: CASSLDIAYEQYF. DNA for the CDR3: TGTGCCAGCAGTTTAGACATTGCCTACGAGCAGTACTTC.

The table lists this clonotype with a count of one. This clone may be a read error of a much larger clone one base away. V usage is TRBV5-1 and J usage is TRBJ2-5; no firm D call. In germline, CDR1 is SGHRS, CDR2 YFSETQ. The CDR3 consists of 11 residues. CDR3 coding DNA: TGCGCCAGCAGAATCCAAGAGACCCAGGACTTC. The encoded protein is CASRIQETQDF.

This clonotype was recorded many times. J is TRBJ2-2 and V is TRBV7-9; D remains ambiguous. V was trimmed by 5 bases and J by 4 bases, leaving 11 bases between them. This CDR3 has 14 residues. Germline V gene lookup returns CDR1 SEHNR and CDR2 FQNEAQ (reference sequence). The CDR3 nucleotides read TGTGCCAGCAGCGGCCCCGCGGTCACCGGGGAGCTGTTTTTT. It is translated as CASSGPAVTGELFF.

The V call is TRBV15, the J call TRBJ1-1; the D gene is possibly TRBD1 (5 bases). CDR1 is LNHNV and CDR2 is YYDKDF in the germline V gene (reference sequence). The V and J ends lost 5 bases and 3 bases respectively, with 10 bases between them. This CDR3 contains 13 residues. Here the CDR3 reads CATSARVDTEAFF. CDR3 in DNA: TGTGCCACCAGCGCCAGGGTCGACACTGAAGCTTTCTTT.

This clonotype was seen only a few times. V gene TRBV7-3 combines with J gene TRBJ2-7; 11 bases match TRBD2. The V and J ends lost 5 bases and 6 bases, in that order; junction bases with no gene match: 6. The germline CDR1 and CDR2 sequences are SGHTA and FQGTGA. The CDR3 is 14 residues long. In nucleotides, the CDR3 is TGTGCCAGCAGCCCCGGGACTAGCGGACGCGAGCAGTACTTC. Amino acid sequence: CASSPGTSGREQYF. Drawing the rest from reference TRBV7-3 and TRBJ2-7, the complete variable domain is GAGVSQTPSNKVTEKGKYVELRCDPISGHTALYWYRQSLGQGPEFLIYFQGTGAADDSGLPNDRFFAVRPEGSVSTLKIQRTERGDSAVYLCASSPGTSGREQYFGPGTRLTVT.

In its sample, this clonotype was seen many times. V is TRBV6-2 or TRBV6-3 and J is TRBJ2-5; 8 bases line up with TRBD2. CDR1 is MNHEY, CDR2 SVGEGT, per germline. With 9 bases clipped from V and 5 bases from J, the junction kept 8 bases outside the gene matches. The CDR3 sequence is 13 residues long. DNA of the CDR3: TGTGCCAGTGCGCCGGGGGGGCCCGAGACCCAGTACTTC. It specifies CASAPGGPETQYF.

CDR3 residues: CASRPQGNQPQHF. The CDR3 DNA sequence: TGTGCCAGCAGACCACAGGGAAATCAGCCCCAGCATTTT. The V call is TRBV6-1, the J call TRBJ1-5; maybe TRBD1 (6 bases). Germline lookup yields CDR1 MNHNS and CDR2 SASEGT. V dropped 6 bases and J dropped 4 bases, with 10 bases sitting between them. The CDR3 extends over 13 amino acids.

J is TRBJ1-2 and V is TRBV2; no reliable D call. The CDR3 runs to 14 residues. The V end lost 8 bases, the J end lost 4 bases, and 17 bases lay between the germline ends. The germline gives CDR1 SNHLY, CDR2 FYNNEI. CDR3 DNA sequence: TGTGCCAGCCTACCTCCCACAGAAATCTATGGCTACACCTTC. It encodes CASLPPTEIYGYTF.

Many counts were recorded for this clonotype. The chain recombines TRBV12-3 or TRBV12-4 with TRBJ2-2; 7 bases align to TRBD1. V shed 7 bases, J shed 0 bases, and the junction held 8 bases outside the gene matches. This CDR3 is built from 16 residues. For the CDR3, the DNA is TGTGCCAGCAAATACCCGGGACAGCCGAACACCGGGGAGCTGTTTTTT. This codes for CASKYPGQPNTGELFF.

This clonotype came up many times. The rearrangement joins TRBV29-1 to TRBJ2-7, with 10 positions matching TRBD1. This CDR3 has 14 residues. V dropped 6 bases and J dropped 3; count of bases not matched to a gene: 8. Germline CDR1 is SQVTM and CDR2 is ANQGSEA. The CDR3 reads CSVVPGQGIYEQYF. The CDR3, as DNA: TGCAGCGTGGTTCCGGGACAGGGGATCTACGAGCAGTACTTC.

The rearrangement joins TRBV27 to TRBJ2-7; D unresolved. V was clipped by 6 bases and J by 3 bases, with 6 bases between them. Germline V gene lookup returns CDR1 MNHEY and CDR2 SMNVEV (reference sequence). This CDR3 region has 11 residues. The CDR3 region is CASRSVYEQYF. The CDR3 nucleotides are TGTGCCAGCAGATCAGTCTACGAGCAGTACTTC.

About this clonotype: A much larger clonotype is one base distant, so this may be a read error. The chain has TRBV7-8 and TRBJ2-4; 11 nucleotides agree with TRBD2. The CDR3 sequence is 16 residues long. Germline loops: CDR1 SGHVS, CDR2 FQNEAQ. The CDR3 DNA follows: TGTGCCAGCAGCTTAGTTAGCGGGGGGGCGGGGAACATTAAGTACTTC. Translating gives CASSLVSGGAGNIKYF.

The chain carries TRBV6-5 and TRBJ1-2; a weak D match, TRBD1 (5 bases). V was shortened by 2 bases and J by 3 bases, with 13 bases between the two germline ends. CDR3 length: 15 amino acids. In germline, CDR1 is MNHEY, CDR2 SVGAGI. The CDR3 sequence: CASSYGRRVDYGYTF. DNA for the CDR3: TGTGCCAGCAGTTACGGCCGCAGGGTGGACTATGGCTACACCTTC.